This T cell receptor (beta chain) stems from a study of memory CD4+ T cells and cytomegalovirus serostatus. Study-level points and caveats: Of approximately 150 reported CMV TCRbeta sequences, under 70 were found in memory CD4+ repertoires.

This clone is a singleton in its sample. Its specificity is unknown. Sequencing was performed with immunoSEQ multiplex PCR; in TCRdb, only in-frame clones are kept and a portion is missing. The sample lists approximately 27,000 clones; about 70% were seen once. V shed 4 bases and J 2 bases; nucleotides not matched to a gene: 8. Germline CDR1 is SGHKS and CDR2 is YYEKEE (reference sequence). This CDR3 is built from 15 residues. Single viable CD3+CD4+CD8-CD45RO+ cells were sorted as the memory CD4+ T cells. Serum IgG to CMV pp150, pp28, p38 and p52 defined serostatus. The sample was memory CD4+ T cells from blood. The clonotype originates from an adult in good health and CMV-seronegative. The V and J genes are TRBV5-5 and TRBJ2-7, with 8 nucleotides matching TRBD1. The CDR3 DNA follows: TGTGCCAGCAGCGTGACAGGGGATAGGGCCTACGAGCAGTACTTC. Translation: CASSVTGDRAYEQYF. The whole variable domain, filled in from reference TRBV5-5 and TRBJ2-7, reads DAGVTQSPTHLIKTRGQQVTLRCSPISGHKSVSWYQQVLGQGPQFIFQYYEKEERGRGNFPDRFSARQFPNYSSELNVNALLLGDSALYLCASSVTGDRAYEQYFGPGTRLTVT.